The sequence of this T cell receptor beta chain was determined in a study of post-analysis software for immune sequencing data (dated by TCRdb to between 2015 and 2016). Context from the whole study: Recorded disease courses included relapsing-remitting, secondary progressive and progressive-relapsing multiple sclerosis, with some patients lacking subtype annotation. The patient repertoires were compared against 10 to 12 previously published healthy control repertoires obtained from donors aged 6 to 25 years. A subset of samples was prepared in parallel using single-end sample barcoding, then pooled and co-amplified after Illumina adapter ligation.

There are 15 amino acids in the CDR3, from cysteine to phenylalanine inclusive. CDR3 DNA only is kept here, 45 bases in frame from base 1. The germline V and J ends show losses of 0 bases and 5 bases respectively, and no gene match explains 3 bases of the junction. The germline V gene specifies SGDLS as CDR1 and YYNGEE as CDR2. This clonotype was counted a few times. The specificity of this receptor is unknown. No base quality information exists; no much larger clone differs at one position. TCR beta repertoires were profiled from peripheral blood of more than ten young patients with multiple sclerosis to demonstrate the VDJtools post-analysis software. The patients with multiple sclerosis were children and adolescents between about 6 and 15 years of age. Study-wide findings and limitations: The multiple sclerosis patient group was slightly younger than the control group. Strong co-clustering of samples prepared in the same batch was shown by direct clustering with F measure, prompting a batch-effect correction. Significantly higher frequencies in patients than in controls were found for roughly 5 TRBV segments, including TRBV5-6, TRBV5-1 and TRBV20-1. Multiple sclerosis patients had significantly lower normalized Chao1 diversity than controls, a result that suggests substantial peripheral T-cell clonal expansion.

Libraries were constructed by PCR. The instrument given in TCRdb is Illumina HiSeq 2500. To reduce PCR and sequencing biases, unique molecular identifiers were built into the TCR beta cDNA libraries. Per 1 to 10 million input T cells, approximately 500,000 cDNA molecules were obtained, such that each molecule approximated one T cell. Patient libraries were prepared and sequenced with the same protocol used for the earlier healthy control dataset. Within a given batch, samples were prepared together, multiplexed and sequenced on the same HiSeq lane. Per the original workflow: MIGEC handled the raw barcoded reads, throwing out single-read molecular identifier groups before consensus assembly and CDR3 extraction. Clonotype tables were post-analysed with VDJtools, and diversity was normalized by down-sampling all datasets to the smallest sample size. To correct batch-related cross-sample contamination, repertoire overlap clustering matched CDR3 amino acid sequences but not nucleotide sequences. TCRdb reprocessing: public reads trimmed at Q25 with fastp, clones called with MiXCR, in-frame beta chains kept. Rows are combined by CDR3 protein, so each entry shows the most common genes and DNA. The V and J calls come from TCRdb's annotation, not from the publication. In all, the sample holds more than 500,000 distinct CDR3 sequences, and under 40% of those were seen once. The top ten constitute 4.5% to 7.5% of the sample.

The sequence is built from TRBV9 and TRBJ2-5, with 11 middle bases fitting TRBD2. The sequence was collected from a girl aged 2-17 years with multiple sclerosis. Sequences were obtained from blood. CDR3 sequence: CASSVGGTSGETQYF. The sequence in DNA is TGTGCCAGCAGCGTAGGCGGGACTAGCGGTGAGACCCAGTACTTC.